This T cell receptor (beta chain) was sequenced in a study of blood T cell repertoires in COVID-19. Study-level information: Researchers got acute and convalescent COVID-19 samples from the United States, Italy and Spain. In each case, the material was cDNA or gDNA derived from T cells, B-cell-depleted T cells, or PBMCs.

Per the germline V gene, CDR1 is SGHVS and CDR2 is FQNEAQ. This CDR3 spans 12 amino acids. V lost 11 bases, J lost 1 base, and 11 bases lay in between. This clone turned up a few times. In the original processing: How many nucleated cells were present was estimated from reference gene primer amplification. TCRdb's copy holds only in-frame clones and misses some; the assay was immunoSEQ multiplex PCR. D and trimming were read from the DNA, whereas the V and J calls and clone size are those reported in that table. The sample carries some 150,000 clones, roughly nine tenths recorded once. The sequence came from a woman aged 40 to 50 with acute or convalescent COVID-19. This rearrangement joins TRBV7-8 to TRBJ1-1; D not resolved. Material for sequencing was peripheral blood. Here the CDR3 DNA reads TGTGCCTCATCTGCGGGGAACACTGAAGCTTTCTTT. This encodes CASSAGNTEAFF.